Sequencing of this TCR beta chain was carried out in a study of T-cell memory formation after mild COVID-19. Regarding this clonotype: Its antigen remains unidentified.

Study-wide results and caveats: CD4+ contracting clones were mainly CM and EM; CD8+ ones, EMRA. Whether day 37 second-wave clones are SARS-CoV-2-specific was not confirmed.

The germline V gene has CDR1 MNHNS and CDR2 SASEGT. This CDR3 is built from 16 residues. The V end lost 7 bases, the J end lost 0 bases, and 18 bases lay between the germline ends. MiXCR, applied by TCRdb to the 5' RACE reads, yields one record per CDR3 protein. The sample has 430,000 or so distinct CDR3 sequences; roughly 25% are singletons. This TCR came from an adult woman who had mild COVID-19 (a few samples of this study predate the infection). Cell type and time point are not known. The chain recombines TRBV6-1 with TRBJ1-1; D might be TRBD1 (5 bases). Material: PBMCs or a T cell subset sorted from them (not recorded which). The CDR3 reads CASTVGGGGMNTEAFF. Here the CDR3 DNA reads TGTGCCAGCACCGTGGGGGGGGGAGGGATGAACACTGAAGCTTTCTTT.